The 3 T cell receptor beta chains listed next were all sequenced from one sample in a study of T cell changes during pregnancy in multiple sclerosis. Libraries were prepared by immunoSEQ multiplex PCR; TCRdb keeps only in-frame clonotypes and omits some of them. The data contain fewer than 50,000 clones, around 92% of them singletons. The sequencing here drew on CD4+ T cells from peripheral blood mononuclear cells, taken in the third trimester of pregnancy. The receptors here all came from a female donor with multiple sclerosis, enrolled in a pregnancy study.

The V and J genes are TRBV10-3 and TRBJ1-5, with 8 bases lining up with TRBD1. Germline V gene sequence: CDR1 ENHRY, CDR2 SYGVKD. The CDR3 is 14 amino acids. V shed 6 bases, J shed 5 bases, and the junction held 6 bases outside the gene matches. The CDR3 loop is CAISLTGADQPQHF. Written as DNA, the CDR3 is TGTGCCATCAGCCTGACAGGGGCGGATCAGCCCCAGCATTTT.

V is TRBV29-1 and J is TRBJ2-1, with 16 positions matching TRBD2. Germline CDR1 and CDR2: SQVTM and ANQGSEA. V lost 5 bases, J lost 9 bases, and 7 bases stayed unmatched. This CDR3 is built from 15 residues. CDR3 sequence reads: CSVHGTSGRAFEQFF. The CDR3 nucleotides are TGCAGCGTTCACGGGACTAGCGGGAGGGCCTTTGAGCAGTTCTTC.

The chain couples TRBV27 to TRBJ2-7, with TRBD1 matching 9 bases. CDR1 and CDR2 from the germline V gene are MNHEY and SMNVEV (reference sequence). CDR3 length equals 17 residues. The junction had 12 bases not matched to a gene; V was cut back by 4 bases and J by 2 bases. In nucleotides, the CDR3 is TGTGCCAGCAGTTCACCCTCGACAGGGGGGGACACCTACGAGCAGTACTTC. It is translated as CASSSPSTGGDTYEQYF.